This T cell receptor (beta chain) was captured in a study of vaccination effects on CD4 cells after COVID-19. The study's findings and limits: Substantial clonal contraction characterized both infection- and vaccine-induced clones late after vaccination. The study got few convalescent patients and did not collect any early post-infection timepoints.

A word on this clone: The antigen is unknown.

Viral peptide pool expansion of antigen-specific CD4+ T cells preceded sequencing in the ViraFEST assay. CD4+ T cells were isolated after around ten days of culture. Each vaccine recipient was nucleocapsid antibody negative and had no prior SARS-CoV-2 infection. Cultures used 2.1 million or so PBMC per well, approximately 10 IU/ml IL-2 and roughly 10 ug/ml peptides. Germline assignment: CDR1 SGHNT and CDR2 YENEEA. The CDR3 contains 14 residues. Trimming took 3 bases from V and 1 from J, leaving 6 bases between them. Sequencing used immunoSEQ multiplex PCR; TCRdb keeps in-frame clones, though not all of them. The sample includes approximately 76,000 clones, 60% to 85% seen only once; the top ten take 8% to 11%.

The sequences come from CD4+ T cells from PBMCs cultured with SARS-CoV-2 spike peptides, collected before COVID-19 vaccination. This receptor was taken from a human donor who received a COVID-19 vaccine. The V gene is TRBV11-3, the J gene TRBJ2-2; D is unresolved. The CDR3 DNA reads TGTGCCAGCAGCTTTGAGTGGAACACCGGGGAGCTGTTTTTT. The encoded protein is CASSFEWNTGELFF.